These 3 T cell receptor beta chains were all obtained from the same sample, sequenced in a study of T cell changes during pregnancy in multiple sclerosis (dated by TCRdb to between 2019 and 2020). Libraries came from the immunoSEQ multiplex PCR assay. As stored in TCRdb, this immuneACCESS dataset retains in-frame rearrangements with V and J assigned. A fraction of the clones does not appear; measured against another copy, unresolved V genes explain less than half of the discrepancy, and the remainder lacks a known reason. A total of about 36,000 clones appear in this sample, 70% to 90% of them only once. 0.45% to 0.6% of the sample lies in the top ten. The starting material was CD4+ T cells from peripheral blood mononuclear cells, obtained in the first trimester of pregnancy. Receptor source: a female donor with multiple sclerosis, enrolled in a pregnancy study.

This clone showed up just a few times. The chain has TRBV19 and TRBJ1-1; perhaps TRBD1 as D (5 bases). The V gene's germline CDR1 is LNHDA and CDR2 SQIVND (reference sequence). The germline V and J ends were trimmed by 5 bases and 1 base, with 14 bases remaining between them. The CDR3 is made up of 15 amino acids. For the CDR3, the DNA is TGTGCCAGTAGTGGCAGCAGAACAGGGAACACTGAAGCTTTCTTT. Protein product: CASSGSRTGNTEAFF.

By its share, this clone is medium-sized. The V gene is TRBV4-2, the J gene TRBJ1-5; TRBD1 matches 7 bases. The CDR3 sequence is 15 residues long. The V gene end was trimmed by 2 bases and the J gene end by 6 bases; junction bases not matched to a gene: 7. Germline CDR1 LGHNA, CDR2 YNFKEQ. In DNA, the CDR3 is TGTGCCAGCAGCCAAACGACAGGGTCGGCTCAGCCCCAGCATTTT. Translation gives CASSQTTGSAQPQHF.

In its sample, this clone was seen once. The chain couples TRBV2 to TRBJ2-7; 9 bases fit TRBD1. Germline V gene sequence: CDR1 SNHLY, CDR2 FYNNEI. V lost 5 bases to trimming and J lost 7 bases; unmatched junction nucleotides: 6. The CDR3 has 13 residues. The CDR3 nucleotides read TGTGCCAGCAGTACTGACAGGGGGGTTGAGCAGTACTTC. Residues: CASSTDRGVEQYF.